A selection of T cell receptor beta chains follows, all from one sample in a study of T-cell reconstitution after alpha-beta-depleted transplantation in children. TCRdb processed the PCR reads anew with MiXCR; each CDR3 protein has one entry. The sample has 800,000 to 1,000,000 distinct CDR3 sequences, roughly 29% seen once. The material sequenced was PBMCs, mostly from graft donor cells, taken 360 days after TCRalphabeta/CD19-depleted stem cell transplant. All receptors derive from a boy younger than two who had a stem cell transplant for SCID, so the T cells may come from the graft donor. Each CDR3 is given without its conserved first and last residue. Fields, in order: J gene, V gene, CDR3 length, CDR3 protein.

J gene: TRBJ2-5
V gene: TRBV9
CDR3 length: 13
CDR3 protein: ASSVPGKRRETQY

J gene: TRBJ2-7
V gene: TRBV20-1
CDR3 length: 11
CDR3 protein: SARDPGIGEQY

J gene: TRBJ1-4
V gene: TRBV2
CDR3 length: 15
CDR3 protein: ASSGGTTGGGAEKLF

J gene: TRBJ2-1
V gene: TRBV24-1
CDR3 length: 15
CDR3 protein: ATSDVKTGIIYNEQF

J gene: TRBJ2-7
V gene: TRBV12-3/TRBV12-4
CDR3 length: 14
CDR3 protein: ASSAFVSPVGYEQY

J gene: TRBJ2-3
V gene: TRBV20-1
CDR3 length: 13
CDR3 protein: SASPGGAWTDTQY

J gene: TRBJ2-1
V gene: TRBV28
CDR3 length: 14
CDR3 protein: ASSFLAGALYNEQF

J gene: TRBJ2-1
V gene: TRBV7-9
CDR3 length: 11
CDR3 protein: ASWDLGHNEQF

J gene: TRBJ2-3
V gene: TRBV20-1
CDR3 length: 12
CDR3 protein: SALQYSSTDTQY

J gene: TRBJ2-3
V gene: TRBV12-3/TRBV12-4
CDR3 length: 13
CDR3 protein: ASSLAGLDADTQY

J gene: TRBJ1-1
V gene: TRBV29-1
CDR3 length: 12
CDR3 protein: SALGWGGDTEAF

J gene: TRBJ2-1
V gene: TRBV6-2/TRBV6-3
CDR3 length: 14
CDR3 protein: ASTPLASSSYNEQF

J gene: TRBJ1-1
V gene: TRBV20-1
CDR3 length: 14
CDR3 protein: SARDPDHGSDTEAF

J gene: TRBJ2-7
V gene: TRBV7-9
CDR3 length: 13
CDR3 protein: ASSFSRGGAEEQY

J gene: TRBJ2-1
V gene: TRBV20-1
CDR3 length: 14
CDR3 protein: SARVPGQGTYNEQF

J gene: TRBJ2-1
V gene: TRBV20-1
CDR3 length: 11
CDR3 protein: SAPRGRDNEQF

J gene: TRBJ2-7
V gene: TRBV15
CDR3 length: 12
CDR3 protein: ATSRAGVSREQY

J gene: TRBJ2-2
V gene: TRBV7-3
CDR3 length: 14
CDR3 protein: ASSPPTQANTGELF

J gene: TRBJ2-3
V gene: TRBV20-1
CDR3 length: 14
CDR3 protein: SALHAGGVGTDTQY

J gene: TRBJ1-4
V gene: TRBV10-3
CDR3 length: 11
CDR3 protein: ATHRETNEKLF

J gene: TRBJ2-1
V gene: TRBV6-5
CDR3 length: 13
CDR3 protein: ASSYGAAAYNEQF